The clone carrying this TCR beta chain was observed a few times. Its antigen is still unknown. Using its own MiXCR run on the RT-PCR reads, TCRdb lists one record per CDR3 protein. The table has 550,000 to 600,000 distinct CDR3 sequences, approximately 12% seen once. This CDR3 is built from 12 residues. V gave up 4 bases and J gave up 8 bases, with 9 bases separating them. The V gene's germline CDR1 is SGHVS and CDR2 FQNEAQ. The sample belongs to a study of response to subunit inactivated influenza vaccine. Findings of the study overall: After each seasonal influenza vaccination, few new T cells are recruited, the authors suggested.

V usage is TRBV7-8 and J usage is TRBJ2-1; D is possibly TRBD1 (5 bases). The sequence derives from a middle-aged man who received an inactivated influenza vaccine. This sample comprised PBMCs from blood, obtained on the day of vaccination. CDR3 in amino acids: CASSSDSYEQFF. CDR3 coding DNA: TGTGCCAGCAGCTCTGACAGCTATGAGCAGTTCTTC.